This is a list of T cell receptor beta chains from one sample in a study of blood T cells in healthy people across ages. TCRdb passed the 5' RACE reads through MiXCR, listing each CDR3 protein once. This table has over 1,200,000 distinct CDR3 sequences, approximately 60% appearing once. Sequenced material: blood. The receptors were sampled from a man between 18 and 35 years old in good health. Each CDR3 is given without its conserved first and last residue. Rows may omit the clone size; those that give it use once, few, many or a size class.

V	J	size	CDR3
TRBV4-1	TRBJ2-5	NA	ASSPLFEGEERETQY
TRBV10-3	NA	NA	AISDGGGSEQY
TRBV9	TRBJ2-7	many	ASSVAGGDYEQY
TRBV4-3	NA	NA	ASSQGEGWGSYEQY
TRBV14	TRBJ1-1	NA	ASSPVPAYTEAF
TRBV29-1	TRBJ1-4	NA	SVVHRDRDEKLF
TRBV4-1	TRBJ2-3	NA	ASSQYGRADTQY
TRBV3-1	TRBJ2-1	NA	ASSRREGGREQF
TRBV7-2	TRBJ2-7	NA	ASSLGPGDTYEQY
TRBV7-9	TRBJ2-1	NA	ASILTGNYNEQF
TRBV6-1	TRBJ1-2	NA	ASWGHGYT
TRBV5-1	TRBJ2-7	few	ASSDQAEQY
TRBV6-1	TRBJ2-3	NA	ASSRESQGNGNTQY
TRBV5-4	TRBJ1-1	NA	ASPRFPGDTEAF
TRBV7-2	NA	few	ASSFTGTGHYEQY
TRBV20-1	TRBJ1-6	few	SARDLGQGNSPLH
TRBV7-2	TRBJ2-7	many	ASSFSSGGLWEQY
TRBV7-9	TRBJ2-3	NA	ASSFISGVEDTQY
TRBV11-2	TRBJ2-1	NA	ASSSILAYNEQF
TRBV6-1	TRBJ2-7	once	ASSEADHEQY
TRBV21-1	TRBJ1-2	NA	ANSKRFGTVYGYT
TRBV12-3/TRBV12-4	TRBJ2-3	NA	ASSITDRGTDTQY
TRBV4-1	TRBJ1-4	few	ASSQVPALGQADEKLF
TRBV6-8	TRBJ2-3	few	ASSYWSLPSKRDTQY
TRBV5-1	TRBJ2-5	NA	ASTRSGSRETQY
TRBV5-1	TRBJ2-7	few	ASSLGQGLAIYEQY
TRBV10-2	TRBJ2-2	NA	ASSVEGGGAGELF
TRBV24-1	TRBJ2-3	NA	ATSDSARLDTQY
TRBV12-3/TRBV12-4	TRBJ2-7	NA	ASRSGRSSYEQY
TRBV7-6	TRBJ2-2	NA	ASSLSTTPNSALF
TRBV7-2	TRBJ2-1	few	ASSLVGVYNEQF
TRBV7-9	TRBJ2-1	few	ASSLGLAHRSSYNEQF
TRBV20-1	TRBJ1-6	few	SARDLRGSYNSPLH
TRBV4-2	TRBJ1-5	NA	ASSYLPWVMNQPQH
TRBV9	TRBJ2-5	NA	ASSRSGTSGQTQY
TRBV11-2	TRBJ2-5	NA	ASNLRYGPAETQY
TRBV10-3	TRBJ2-5	once	ASSSKPEETQY
TRBV12-3/TRBV12-4	TRBJ2-1	once	AIGTNYNEQF
TRBV12-3/TRBV12-4	TRBJ2-7	NA	ASGGARYEQY
TRBV12-3/TRBV12-4	TRBJ1-6	NA	ASSLGRNPSFPLH
TRBV6-4	TRBJ2-7	few	ASSDSRDASLYEQY
TRBV29-1	TRBJ2-1	NA	SVDLPQGATYNEQF
TRBV6-2/TRBV6-3	TRBJ2-5	NA	ASSYRSGSGGLQETQY
TRBV7-2	TRBJ1-5	few	AGSLGTAFNQPQH
TRBV7-2	TRBJ1-6	NA	ASRLTGTANSPLH
TRBV20-1	TRBJ1-2	few	SAIGGLANYGYT
TRBV7-9	TRBJ1-2	few	ASSGDRTNYGYT
TRBV7-2	NA	NA	ASSPAVRGRALETQY
TRBV6-5	TRBJ2-5	few	ASSPVPGAQQY
TRBV15	TRBJ2-7	once	ATNRGQYNEQY
TRBV12-5	TRBJ2-7	NA	ASGFWGTRYYEQY